The present TCR beta chain was sequenced within a study of CD8 T cells in ankylosing spondylitis (dated by TCRdb to the late 2010s). Study-wide context: To find TCR variants linked to disease, the study profiled T cell receptor beta repertoires in ankylosing spondylitis patients and healthy donors. The full study cohort comprised about 25 ankylosing spondylitis patients and some 100 healthy donors. Peripheral blood samples were taken, and synovial fluid was additionally collected from ankylosing spondylitis patients.

V lost 0 bases and J lost 2 bases; the stretch between them is 11 bases long. The germline V gene gives CDR1 as SGHDT and CDR2 as YYEEEE. Reading from cysteine to phenylalanine, the CDR3 counts 15 amino acids. Solely the CDR3 DNA is kept, with 45 bases framed from the first base. This clonotype was counted a few times. There is no known antigen for this receptor. The input lacks base qualities; no much larger clone sits a single base away. The sequencing machine was an Illumina HiSeq 2500. Quantitative 5'-RACE with molecular barcodes was the method used to prepare the TCR beta libraries. In the original analysis: Disease-linked TCR variants were identified with a new computational method built on a probabilistic model of VDJ rearrangement. In-frame beta chains were kept once TCRdb had trimmed the public reads at Q25 with fastp and called clones with MiXCR. Rows matching on CDR3 protein sequence are summarized as one entry with the most common DNA and genes. These V and J calls are TCRdb output, not the study's own analysis. For this sample the table gives under 550,000 distinct CDR3 sequences, of which 25% to 30% were detected only once. The ten biggest clones cover 0.75% to 0.9% of the sample.

What the research found in general, with its limitations: Blood from ankylosing spondylitis patients appeared to be characterized by a TCR beta motif made up of seven or eight highly homologous amino acid variants. Some TCR beta motif variants had previously been reported in synovial fluid and blood of reactive arthritis patients, which suggested common disease-initiation mechanisms. The disease-linked clones had a CD8+ phenotype and were found at relatively low frequencies in peripheral blood. According to the report, matched synovial fluid samples from ankylosing spondylitis patients were significantly enriched for the disease-linked clones.

The receptor was isolated from a male donor with ankylosing spondylitis. In this chain, TRBV5-6 is recombined with TRBJ1-2; the D gene is unclear. The source material was blood, either unsorted or a sorted T cell fraction (not recorded which). The DNA is as follows: TGTGCCAGCAGCTTGGTGGAGGGAGCGAACTATGGCTACACCTTC. Translation gives CASSLVEGANYGYTF.